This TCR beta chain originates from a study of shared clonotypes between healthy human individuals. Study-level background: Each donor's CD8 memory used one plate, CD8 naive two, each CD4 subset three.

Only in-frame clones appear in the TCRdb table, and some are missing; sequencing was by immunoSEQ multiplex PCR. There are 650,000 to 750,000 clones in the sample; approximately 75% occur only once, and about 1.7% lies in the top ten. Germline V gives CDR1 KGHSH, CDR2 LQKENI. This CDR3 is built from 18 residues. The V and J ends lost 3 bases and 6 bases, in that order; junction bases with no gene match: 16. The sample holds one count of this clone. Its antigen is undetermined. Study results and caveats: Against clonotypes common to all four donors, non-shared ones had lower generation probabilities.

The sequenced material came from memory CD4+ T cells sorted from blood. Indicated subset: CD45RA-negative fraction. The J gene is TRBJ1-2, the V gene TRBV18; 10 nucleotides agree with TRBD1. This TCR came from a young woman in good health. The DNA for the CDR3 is TGTGCCAGCTCACCCGGGACAGGGGCAAATCTAATGACCCATGGCTACACCTTC. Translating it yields CASSPGTGANLMTHGYTF. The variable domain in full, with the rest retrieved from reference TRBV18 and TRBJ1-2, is NAGVMQNPRHLVRRRGQEARLRCSPMKGHSHVYWYRQLPEEGLKFMVYLQKENIIDESGMPKERFSAEFPKEGPSILRIQQVVRGDSAAYFCASSPGTGANLMTHGYTFGSGTRLTVV.